The text below deals with one T cell receptor beta chain. Its antigen is currently unknown. This sample is drawn from a study of shared clonotypes between healthy human individuals. Study-wide background: Per donor, CD8 memory used one plate, CD8 naive used two, CD4 memory used three and CD4 naive used three.

Findings and caveats of the study: How much donors shared clonotypes was expected to be affected by sequencing depth. Only a few donors were included, so the genetic and exposure-history diversity represented was limited.

Clones were read by immunoSEQ multiplex PCR, and TCRdb kept only the in-frame ones, dropping some. The sample contains around 1.9 million clones, roughly 91% of which appear only once. The CDR3 consists of 13 residues. Germline V gene lookup returns CDR1 SGHRS and CDR2 YFSETQ. Trimming removed 4 bases at V and 0 bases at J, with 6 bases between. CD45RO-negative CD8 cells positively selected for CCR7 made up the naive population, which excluded terminally differentiated effector memory CD45RA+ cells. The clonotype originates from a man aged 18 to 29 in good health. Some clones in this sample may be carry-over from other donors' samples. The chain joins TRBV5-1 to TRBJ2-3; no reliable D call. The specimen was naive CD8+ T cells from PBMCs. As DNA, the CDR3 is TGCGCCAGCAGCGCCGCTAGCACAGATACGCAGTATTTT. Translated, it gives CASSAASTDTQYF.